This T cell receptor (beta chain) was captured by sequencing in a study of molecular identifiers for immune sequencing clone quantification. Study-wide findings and caveats: Barcode collisions between identical TCR molecules could shrink estimates of highly expanded clone sizes. The study found clones above 20 RNA copies held over 99% of effector molecules and under 1% in naive cells.

Previously described methods and listed TCR primers produced bulk TCR libraries. From the PCR reads, TCRdb called clonotypes with MiXCR, one entry per CDR3 protein. The repertoire has more than 450,000 distinct CDR3 sequences, under 30% of them found once; the top ten carry approximately 0.8%. The V and J ends lost 1 base and 4 bases, in that order; junction bases with no gene match: 12. The germline V gene encodes CDR1 SGHAT and CDR2 FQNNGV. The CDR3 covers 18 residues. In its sample, this clonotype was seen a few times. Its target is not known. The V call is TRBV11-2, the J call TRBJ2-3, with 9 positions matching TRBD2. Sequencing used naive CD8+ T cells from blood, with Jurkat cell RNA spiked in. Sample subset: FACS-sorted CD8+CD4-CCR7+CD45RA+ naive T cells. The clonotype was recovered from a human donor in good health. Some libraries in this study had Jurkat cell RNA spiked in. CDR3 loop: CASSLVPLGREGADTQYF. CDR3 nucleotide sequence: TGTGCCAGCAGCTTAGTACCCCTAGGGCGGGAGGGTGCAGATACGCAGTATTTT.